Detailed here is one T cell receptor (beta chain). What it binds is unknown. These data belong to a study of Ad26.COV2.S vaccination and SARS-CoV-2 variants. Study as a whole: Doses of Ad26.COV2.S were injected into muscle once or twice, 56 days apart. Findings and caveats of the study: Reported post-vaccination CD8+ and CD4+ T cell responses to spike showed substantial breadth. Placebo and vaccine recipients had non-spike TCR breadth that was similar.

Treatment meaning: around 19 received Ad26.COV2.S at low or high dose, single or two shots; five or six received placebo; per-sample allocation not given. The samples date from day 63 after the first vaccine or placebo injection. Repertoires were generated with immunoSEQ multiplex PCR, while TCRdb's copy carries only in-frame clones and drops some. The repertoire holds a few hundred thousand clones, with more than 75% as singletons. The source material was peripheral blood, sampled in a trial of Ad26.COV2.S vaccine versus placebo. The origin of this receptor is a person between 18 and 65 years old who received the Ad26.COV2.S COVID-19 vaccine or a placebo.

The CDR3 region has the DNA TGTGCCACCAGTCAGACAGGTAATCAGCCCCAGCATTTT. This translates into CATSQTGNQPQHF. V is TRBV24-1 and J is TRBJ1-5; the D gene is possibly TRBD1 (6 bases). The germline gives CDR1 KGHDR, CDR2 SFDVKD. Trimming pared 6 bases from V and 4 bases from J, leaving 9 bases between. There are 13 residues in the CDR3.